The T cell receptor beta chain under discussion was sequenced for a study of cytomegalovirus exposure and HLA in healthy donors (dated by TCRdb to about 2017). For the study in its entirety: In an earlier analysis of under 600 of the donors, 276 Gb of sequence data and 117 million unique TCR beta sequences from about 190 million T cells were reported. An early release that covered about 600 HLA-typed donors contained approximately 300 gigabases of sequencing data and 85 million to 100 million unique TCR sequences. Of the 350 to 450 genotyped donors, approximately 83% fell in the genetic ancestry cluster associated with self-reported Caucasian donors. The aim of the study was to test whether cataloging public T cell receptors could identify signatures of past pathogen exposure. The study profiled the T cell repertoires of under 850 subjects by immunosequencing and related them to cytomegalovirus serostatus. Besides the first cohort of approximately 670 subjects, a separate validation cohort made up of roughly 120 different subjects was used. High-throughput TCR immunosequencing, statistical association of individual TCRs with disease status, and machine learning were combined to predict cytomegalovirus infection status. In a later analysis, previously published TCR beta repertoires from 550 to 700 donors were re-analyzed and high-resolution HLA genotyping was added so that TCR occurrence patterns could be studied. Rather than drawing on any new phenotypic data, the later analysis identified candidate immune exposures from TCR beta sequences and the way those sequences occurred across donors. To decide whether each TCR beta V gene segment behaved as functional or pseudogenic, an earlier analysis of fewer than 750 of the donors relied on high-throughput TCR beta sequencing. Donor age, sex, ethnicity and CMV serostatus were collected together with the repertoire data. A later genetic analysis took genome-wide SNP genotypes for about 65% of the 666 donors and used that subset as a discovery cohort. All discovery cohort repertoires had been generated on a single sequencing platform. Class I and class II HLA loci were covered by the typing at four-digit resolution. The number of typed donors differed by locus: about 620-640 for A, B, C, DRB1 and DQB1; approximately 520 for DQA1; 606 for DPA1; and roughly 450 for DPB1. About 5 DR-DQ haplotypes were handled as single units for association and clustering, since linkage in the cohort was strong. Across under 500 genotyped donors of the cohort, an average of about 220,000 unique TCR beta nucleotide sequences per donor were sequenced, and approximately 17% of those sequences were non-productive.

CDR3 length: 17 amino acids, cysteine to phenylalanine. The kept DNA is CDR3 alone, 51 bases in frame from the first base. At the junction V is shortened by 0 bases and J by 2 bases; bases outside the gene matches: 5. The germline V gene provides CDR1 SGDLS and CDR2 YYNGEE. The cohort was made up of 500 to 800 healthy bone marrow donors. All cohort members were sampled while nominally healthy, although unrecorded immune exposures were likely present. The donor tested CMV seronegative, placing the donor among the 350 to 400 seronegative members of the cohort. A peripheral blood sample was provided by each donor, and peripheral blood mononuclear cells were used for TCR beta sequencing. The Qiagen DNeasy Blood Extraction Kit was used to extract genomic DNA from the blood cell samples. Concerning this clone itself: Its antigen is currently not known. There are no base qualities to consult, and no much larger clone falls within one base.

Library construction relied on the immunoSEQ multiplex PCR assay. A mixture of 60 forward primers for TCR Vbeta segments and 13 reverse primers for TCR Jbeta segments was used in the multiplex PCR. A multiplex PCR assay on genomic DNA amplified the CDR3 region of rearranged TCR beta genes. Amplified TCR beta libraries were sequenced as 87-base-pair reads on the Illumina HiSeq System. Processing in the source paper ran as follows. Across the 500 to 700 repertoires, a later analysis counted some 81 million unique TCR beta chains, some 11 million of which were shared by at least two donors. To remove PCR and sequencing errors, raw reads were error-corrected and collapsed into unique sequences using a nearest-neighbor algorithm that merged closely related sequences. Alignment of CDR3 sequences to IMGT reference sequences was used to assign V, D and J gene segments. For a sequence to be retained, at least a six-nucleotide match to both a V gene segment and a J gene segment was required. Rearrangements were called productive when the CDR3 lacked stop codons and stayed in frame with V and J; all others were non-productive. Following IMGT convention, CDR3 was defined as the stretch from the second conserved V-encoded cysteine to the conserved J-encoded phenylalanine. In an earlier analysis of 550 to 650 of the donors, sequences lacking an unambiguous match to a single V gene segment were excluded. An earlier analysis of a few hundred of the donors called V segments functional above 56.7% productive rearrangements and segregating when the between-donor standard deviation exceeded 5%. A statistical classification framework was built for diagnosing cytomegalovirus status from the catalog of TCR beta chain sequences. A later analysis assigned V and J genes by comparing TCR nucleotide sequences with IMGT/GENE-DB human TR gene sequences. The TCRdist pipeline was used in a later analysis to assign CDR3 sequences and most-parsimonious VDJ recombination scenarios. In a later analysis, each TCR beta chain was defined by its CDR3 amino acid sequence together with its V-gene family, and reads lacking a unique V-gene family were excluded. To address suspected cross-contamination and a sequencing artifact, a later analysis removed roughly 640 highly shared, low-generation-probability nucleotide sequences. For each public chain, a later analysis derived a clonal expansion index from normalized ranks of inferred template counts within each repertoire. A later analysis computed generation probabilities with a VDJ recombination model fitted to out-of-frame rearrangements, and checked the results against IGoR. In a later analysis, hypergeometric tests were used to score TCR-TCR, TCR-HLA and TCR-CMV co-occurrence, with a repertoire-size bias correction applied to TCR pairs. A later analysis estimated false discovery rates by permuting HLA or CMV assignments 20 times. In a later analysis, co-occurring TCRs were grouped using DBSCAN, and TCRdist sequence similarity was added for clustering within HLA-allele-positive subsets. Repertoires with fewer than 30,000 or more than 120,000 public chains were left out of co-occurrence clustering, as were about 5 repertoires with anomalous nucleotide sharing. Not all clones reach the TCRdb copy of this immuneACCESS table, which keeps in-frame sequences only. Checked studies attribute under half of the gap to unresolved V genes and leave the rest unexplained. V, J and clone size were drawn from that table, and D and trimming were deduced from the DNA. In all, the sample holds 100,000 to 150,000 clones, and more than 70% of those were seen once. About 1% of the sample goes to the ten largest clones.

Paper-wide results and their limitations: An earlier analysis of several hundred of the donors showed that most TCR beta V segments appeared in productive rearrangements either about 87% or about 30% of the time, which broadly matched IMGT annotations. In vitro tests confirmed that a few of the cytomegalovirus-associated TCR beta chains recognize cytomegalovirus antigens. The cohort was sequenced for TCR beta chains only, and without alpha or paired-chain data the features that could be detected were limited. Because the 87-base-pair reads could not distinguish some IMGT-functional V segments, including TRBV6-2 and TRBV6-3, those segments were excluded. Strong co-occurrence of HLA alleles, especially DR and DQ, made assigning TCR associations to individual alleles difficult. Correlated functional status among segregating V segments might be attributable to linkage disequilibrium, but an unknown experimental factor could not be ruled out. A further reported finding was that TCR beta sequences accurately predicted the HLA-A and HLA-B alleles for most subjects in the first cohort. Because counts were too low, some 16 rarely observed V segments, including chromosome 9 orphons, were excluded from the earlier analysis of under 650 of the donors. Compared with equally common non-associated chains, HLA-associated TCR beta chains in a later analysis were more clonally expanded and had lower generation probabilities. Most TCR sequences were observed very rarely across donors, whereas some public TCRs were present in many individuals. In a later genetic analysis, fewer N-insertions in productive TCRs were reported among donors in an Asian-associated ancestry cluster than the roughly 640-donor mean. In a later analysis, several top co-occurrence clusters were reported to appear linked to parvovirus B19, influenza, CMV and Epstein-Barr virus. In a later genetic analysis, a missense DCLRE1C variant was associated with V-gene and J-gene trimming of TCR beta chains, and the association was replicated in an independent cohort. In a later analysis, TCR association rates were found to vary across HLA loci, with the most associated TCRs seen for DRB1 alleles and the fewest for HLA-C alleles. According to the authors, the approach could potentially be generalized to other disease states and immunological phenotypes. According to a later analysis, most CMV-associated TCR beta chains appeared to be HLA-restricted, and the HLA associations seemed to be driven largely by CMV exposure. The classifier was reported to diagnose cytomegalovirus status with high specificity and sensitivity in both the original and validation cohorts. Specific HLA alleles were associated with roughly 16,000 TCR beta sequences at a false discovery rate of 0.05 in a later analysis. A cluster of highly shared sequence variants was judged likely to be a technical artifact of the sequencing pipeline. The presence/absence analyses assumed that sequencing depth was roughly uniform across donors, and that assumption may not be true. The study gave a list of under 200 TCR beta chains associated with cytomegalovirus. For the cohort, immune exposure information was limited to CMV serostatus. Because HLA typing was missing for some donors at each locus, association tests included only the typed subset.

The sample taken for sequencing was PBMCs. This sequence uses TRBV9 and TRBJ1-5; 10 central bases correspond to TRBD1. This sequence was found in an older woman in good health and CMV-seronegative. The DNA sequence reads TGTGCCAGCAGCGTAGGCTGGGACAGGGGAGGCAATCAGCCCCAGCATTTT. Its protein is CASSVGWDRGGNQPQHF. Here the CDR3 is joined to the reference TRBV9 and TRBJ1-5 genes, and the full variable domain is: DSGVTQTPKHLITATGQRVTLRCSPRSGDLSVYWYQQSLDQGLQFLIQYYNGEERAKGNILERFSAQQFPDLHSELNLSSLELGDSALYFCASSVGWDRGGNQPQHFGDGTRLSIL.